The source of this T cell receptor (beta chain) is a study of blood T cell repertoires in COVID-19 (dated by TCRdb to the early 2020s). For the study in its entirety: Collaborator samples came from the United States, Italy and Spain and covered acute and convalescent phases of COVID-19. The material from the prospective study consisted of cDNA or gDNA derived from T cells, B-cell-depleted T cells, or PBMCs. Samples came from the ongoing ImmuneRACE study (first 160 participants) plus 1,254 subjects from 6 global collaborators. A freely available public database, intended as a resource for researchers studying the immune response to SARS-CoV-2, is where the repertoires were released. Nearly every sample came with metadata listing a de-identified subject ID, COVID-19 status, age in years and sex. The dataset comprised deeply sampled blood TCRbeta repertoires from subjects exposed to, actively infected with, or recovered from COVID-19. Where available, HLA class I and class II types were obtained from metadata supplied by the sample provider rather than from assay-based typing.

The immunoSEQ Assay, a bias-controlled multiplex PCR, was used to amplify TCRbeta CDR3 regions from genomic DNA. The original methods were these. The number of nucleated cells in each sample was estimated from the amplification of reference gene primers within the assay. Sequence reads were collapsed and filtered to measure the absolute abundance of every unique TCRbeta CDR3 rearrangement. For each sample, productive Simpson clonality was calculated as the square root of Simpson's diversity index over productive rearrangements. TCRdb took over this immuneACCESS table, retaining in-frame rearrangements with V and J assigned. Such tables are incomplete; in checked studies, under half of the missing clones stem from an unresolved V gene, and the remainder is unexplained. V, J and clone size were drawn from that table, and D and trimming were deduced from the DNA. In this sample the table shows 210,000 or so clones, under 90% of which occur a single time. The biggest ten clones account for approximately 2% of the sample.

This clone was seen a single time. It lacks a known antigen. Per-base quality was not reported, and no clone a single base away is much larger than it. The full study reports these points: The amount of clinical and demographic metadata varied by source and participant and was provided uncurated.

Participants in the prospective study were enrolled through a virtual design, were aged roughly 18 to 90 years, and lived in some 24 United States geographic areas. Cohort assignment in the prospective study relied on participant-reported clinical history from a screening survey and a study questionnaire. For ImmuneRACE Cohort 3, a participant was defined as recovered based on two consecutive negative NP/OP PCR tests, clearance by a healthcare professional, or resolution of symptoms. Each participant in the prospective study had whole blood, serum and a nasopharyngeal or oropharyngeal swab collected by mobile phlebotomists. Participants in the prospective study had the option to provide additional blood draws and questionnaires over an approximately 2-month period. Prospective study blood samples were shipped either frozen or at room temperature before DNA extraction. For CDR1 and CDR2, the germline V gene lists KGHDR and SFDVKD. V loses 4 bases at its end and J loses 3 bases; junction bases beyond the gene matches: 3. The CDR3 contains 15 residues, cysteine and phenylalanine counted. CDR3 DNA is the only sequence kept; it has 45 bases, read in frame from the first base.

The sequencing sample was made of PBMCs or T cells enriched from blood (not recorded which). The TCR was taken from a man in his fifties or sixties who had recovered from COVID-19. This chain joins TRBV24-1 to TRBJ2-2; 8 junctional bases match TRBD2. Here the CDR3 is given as CATSEGTRHTGELFF. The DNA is TGTGCCACCAGTGAGGGGACTAGGCACACCGGGGAGCTGTTTTTT.